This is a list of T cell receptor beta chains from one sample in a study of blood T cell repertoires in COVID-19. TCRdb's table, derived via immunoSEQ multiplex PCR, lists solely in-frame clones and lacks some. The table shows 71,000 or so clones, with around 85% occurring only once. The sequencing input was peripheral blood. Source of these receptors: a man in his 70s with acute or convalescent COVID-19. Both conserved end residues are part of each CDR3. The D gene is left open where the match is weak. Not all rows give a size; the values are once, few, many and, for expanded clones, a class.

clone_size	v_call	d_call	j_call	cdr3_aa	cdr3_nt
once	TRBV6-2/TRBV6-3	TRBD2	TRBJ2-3	CASSLAGGADTQYF	TGTGCCAGCAGTTTAGCGGGAGGGGCGGATACGCAGTATTTT
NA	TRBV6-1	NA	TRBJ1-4	CASSELRQGTNEKLFF	TGTGCCAGCAGTGAACTACGGCAGGGGACTAATGAAAAACTGTTTTTT
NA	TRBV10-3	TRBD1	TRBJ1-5	CAISGQEIGAQHF	TGTGCCATCTCGGGACAGGAAATCGGAGCCCAGCATTTT
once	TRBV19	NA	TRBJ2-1	CASSLATGYNEQFF	TGTGCCAGTAGTCTAGCGACAGGCTACAATGAGCAGTTCTTC
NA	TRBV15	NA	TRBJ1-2	CATSRAGQRNYGYTF	TGTGCCACCAGCAGAGCCGGACAGCGAAACTATGGCTACACCTTC
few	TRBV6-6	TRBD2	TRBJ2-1	CATLGTSGRDEQFF	TGTGCCACCCTGGGGACTAGCGGGAGGGATGAGCAGTTCTTC
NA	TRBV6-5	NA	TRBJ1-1	CASRGLPNTEAFF	TGTGCCAGCCGAGGATTACCGAACACTGAAGCTTTCTTT
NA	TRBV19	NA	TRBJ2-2	CASSTRRVGTGELFF	TGTGCCAGTAGTACCCGGAGAGTTGGGACCGGGGAGCTGTTTTTT
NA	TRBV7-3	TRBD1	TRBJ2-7	CASSLTRDSTIYEQYF	TGTGCCAGCAGCTTAACGAGGGACAGCACCATCTACGAGCAGTACTTC
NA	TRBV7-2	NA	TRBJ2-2	CASSSGLNTGELFF	TGTGCCAGCAGTTCGGGACTTAACACCGGGGAGCTGTTTTTT
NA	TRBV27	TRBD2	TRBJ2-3	CASSLLAGGTDTQYF	TGTGCCAGCAGTTTACTAGCGGGAGGGACAGATACGCAGTATTTT
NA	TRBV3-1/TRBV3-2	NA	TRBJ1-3	CASRTQGQWSGNTIYF	TGTGCCAGCAGGACCCAGGGGCAGTGGTCTGGAAACACCATATATTTT
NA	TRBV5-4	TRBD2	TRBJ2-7	CASSLELAGSYEQYF	TGTGCCAGCAGCTTGGAACTAGCGGGTTCCTACGAGCAGTACTTC
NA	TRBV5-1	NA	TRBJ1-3	CASSPRGPSGNTIYF	TGCGCCAGCAGCCCGCGGGGGCCCTCTGGAAACACCATATATTTT
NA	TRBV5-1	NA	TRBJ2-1	CASSSPRGTYNEQFF	TGCGCCAGCAGCTCCCCCCGCGGAACCTACAATGAGCAGTTCTTC
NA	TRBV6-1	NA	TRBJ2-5	CATTEFQETQYF	TGTGCCACTACAGAATTCCAAGAGACCCAGTACTTC
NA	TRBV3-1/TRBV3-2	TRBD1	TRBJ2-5	CASSLRGTGETQYF	TGTGCCAGCAGCCTGAGGGGGACAGGGGAGACCCAGTACTTC
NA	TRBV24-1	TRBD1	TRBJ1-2	CATSGGQGLGSGGYTF	TGTGCCACCAGTGGGGGACAGGGATTAGGGTCGGGCGGCTACACCTTC
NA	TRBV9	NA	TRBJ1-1	CASSGTDNTEAFF	TGTGCCAGCAGCGGGACAGATAACACTGAAGCTTTCTTT
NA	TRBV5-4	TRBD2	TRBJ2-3	CASSSGGTSGIEDTQYF	TGTGCCAGCAGCTCAGGAGGGACTAGCGGGATTGAAGATACGCAGTATTTT
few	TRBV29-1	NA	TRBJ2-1	CSVDLGRRGEQFF	TGCAGCGTTGATCTGGGGCGGCGAGGTGAGCAGTTCTTC
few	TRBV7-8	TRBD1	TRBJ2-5	CASSLGQGVGETQYF	TGTGCCAGCAGCTTAGGTCAGGGGGTAGGAGAGACCCAGTACTTC
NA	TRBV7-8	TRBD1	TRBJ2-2	CASSPRQGANTGELFF	TGTGCCAGCAGCCCCCGACAGGGAGCCAACACCGGGGAGCTGTTTTTT
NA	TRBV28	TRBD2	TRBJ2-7	CASSFHGRTYEQYF	TGTGCCAGCAGTTTCCACGGGAGGACCTACGAGCAGTACTTC
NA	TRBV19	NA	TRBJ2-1	CASSMAGLSYNEQFF	TGTGCCAGTAGTATGGCGGGCCTCTCCTACAATGAGCAGTTCTTC
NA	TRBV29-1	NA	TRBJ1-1	CSVEGGLNTEAFF	TGCAGCGTTGAAGGGGGCCTAAACACTGAAGCTTTCTTT
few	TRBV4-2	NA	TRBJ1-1	CASSQDEGRVTEAFF	TGTGCCAGCAGCCAAGATGAGGGGAGGGTCACTGAAGCTTTCTTT
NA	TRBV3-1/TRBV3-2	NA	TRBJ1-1	CASSHPGAGAEAFF	TGTGCCAGCAGCCATCCTGGGGCAGGAGCTGAAGCTTTCTTT
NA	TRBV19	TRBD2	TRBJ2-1	CASRGEGLGYNEQFF	TGTGCCAGTAGGGGGGAGGGACTTGGCTACAATGAGCAGTTCTTC
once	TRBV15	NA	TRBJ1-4	CATSRVNEKLFF	TGTGCCACCAGCAGAGTAAATGAAAAACTGTTTTTT
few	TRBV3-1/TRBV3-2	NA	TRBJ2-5	CASSQEVRGQETQYF	TGTGCCAGCAGCCAAGAAGTCCGGGGCCAAGAGACCCAGTACTTC
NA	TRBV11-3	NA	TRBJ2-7	CASSLEAGYEQYF	TGTGCCAGCAGCTTAGAAGCGGGCTACGAGCAGTACTTC
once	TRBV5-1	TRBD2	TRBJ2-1	CASSPGLASYNEQFF	TGCGCCAGCAGCCCGGGACTAGCGAGCTACAATGAGCAGTTCTTC
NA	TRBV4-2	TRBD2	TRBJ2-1	CASSQDRGAGGRGNEQFF	TGTGCCAGCAGCCAAGATCGTGGAGCGGGAGGACGAGGGAATGAGCAGTTCTTC
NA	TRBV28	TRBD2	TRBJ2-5	CASSSLPSGRGETQYF	TGTGCCAGCAGTTCACTTCCTAGCGGGAGAGGGGAGACCCAGTACTTC
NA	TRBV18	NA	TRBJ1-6	CASSPADNNSPLHF	TGTGCCAGCTCACCGGCAGATAATAATTCACCCCTCCACTTT
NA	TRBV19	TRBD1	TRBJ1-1	CASRETGGNTEAFF	TGTGCCAGTAGAGAGACAGGGGGGAACACTGAAGCTTTCTTT
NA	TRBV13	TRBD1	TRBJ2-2	CASSLMTGGPGELFF	TGTGCCAGCAGCTTAATGACAGGGGGTCCCGGGGAGCTGTTTTTT
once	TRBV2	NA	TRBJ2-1	CASSAPYNEQFF	TGTGCCAGCAGTGCCCCGTACAATGAGCAGTTCTTC
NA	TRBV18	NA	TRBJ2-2	CASSPQGKAGELFF	TGTGCCAGCTCACCTCAGGGTAAAGCCGGGGAGCTGTTTTTT